This TCR beta chain appears in the sequencing data of a study of cytomegalovirus exposure and HLA in healthy donors. Findings and caveats of the study: The study recorded 160 or so TCR beta chains that were cytomegalovirus-associated.

60 Vbeta and 13 Jbeta primers were used in PCR. Profiling relied on immunoSEQ multiplex PCR, and the TCRdb table lists in-frame clones only, not all of them. The data hold under 300,000 clones, with 75% to 85% observed a single time. Note on this clone: The antigen is undetermined.

V lost 7 bases to trimming and J lost 2 bases, with 9 bases between them. CDR3 size: 14 residues. CDR1 and CDR2 from the germline V gene are MNHEY and SVGAGI. This chain links TRBV6-5 with TRBJ2-6; possibly TRBD1 for D (6 bases). The specimen sequenced was PBMCs. This sequence originates from a woman aged 55-75 years in good health and CMV-seropositive. In nucleotides, the CDR3 is TGTGCCAGCAACGCAGGGGCTGGGGCCAACGTCCTGACTTTC. Amino acid sequence: CASNAGAGANVLTF.